The rows below give T cell receptor beta chains drawn from one sample of a study of T cells after yellow fever vaccination. Via MiXCR, TCRdb re-called the 5' RACE reads, giving one row per CDR3 protein. This table has about 320,000 distinct CDR3 sequences, roughly an eighth appearing once. The sequenced sample was CD4+ T cells sorted from PBMCs, obtained 15 days after the yellow fever booster vaccination. Receptor source: a man aged 18 to 35 who received the YFV17D yellow fever vaccine. The CDR3 runs from the conserved cysteine through the conserved F or W. A D gene is named only where the DNA matches it firmly. Some rows have no size entry. The others give once, few or many, or a class for an expanded clone.

j_call | clone_size | v_call | d_call | cdr3_nt | cdr3_aa
TRBJ2-7 | . | TRBV11-2 | . | TGTGCCAGCAGTCACTTGGGTAGGGTCAGTCTCTACGAGCAGTACTTC | CASSHLGRVSLYEQYF
TRBJ2-3 | . | TRBV9 | . | TGTGCCAGCAGCCCACTCTCCATAACTAGCACAGATACGCAGTATTTT | CASSPLSITSTDTQYF
TRBJ1-6 | few | TRBV18 | . | TGTGCCAGCTCACCCCTCCTGGGGGACAATGGTTCACCCCTCCACTTT | CASSPLLGDNGSPLHF
TRBJ2-1 | . | TRBV4-3 | . | TGCGCCAGCAGCCAAGAGTTCTCCTACAATGAGCAGTTCTTC | CASSQEFSYNEQFF
TRBJ2-3 | . | TRBV18 | . | TGTGCCAGCTCACAAGAAATACAAAATACGCAGTATTTT | CASSQEIQNTQYF
TRBJ1-5 | many | TRBV7-2 | . | TGTGCCAGCAGCTCGGACTACAATCAGCCCCAGCATTTT | CASSSDYNQPQHF
TRBJ2-5 | few | TRBV12-3/TRBV12-4 | TRBD2 | TGTGCCAGCAGTTCGAGTGGTGGGGGGAGGGCCCAGTACTTC | CASSSSGGGRAQYF
TRBJ2-1 | many | TRBV12-3/TRBV12-4 | . | TGTGCCAGCAGTCCCCGCCTCCAGGAACCCTTAATGATGCAGTTCTTC | CASSPRLQEPLMMQFF
TRBJ2-5 | few | TRBV7-2 | . | TGTGCCAGCAGCGCCGGGCGGGGATTTCAAGAGACCCAGTACTTC | CASSAGRGFQETQYF
TRBJ2-5 | . | TRBV19 | . | TGTGCCAGTAGTCGGGCGGACCGGTTAGAGACCCAGTACTTC | CASSRADRLETQYF
TRBJ2-4 | . | TRBV7-2 | . | TGTGCCAGCAGCGGGGGGGCGCGGAACATTCAGTACTTC | CASSGGARNIQYF
TRBJ2-3 | many | TRBV5-1 | . | TGCGCCAGCCGGGAAGGGGCCGATACGCAGTATTTT | CASREGADTQYF
TRBJ1-1 | many | TRBV3-2 | . | TGTGCCAGCAACCAGGACGTAACGGTGGGAACGAGAACTGAAGCTTTCTTT | CASNQDVTVGTRTEAFF
TRBJ1-6 | . | TRBV25-1 | . | TGTGCCAGCAGTGAATCTCTTTCACGGAATAATTCACCCCTCCACTTT | CASSESLSRNNSPLHF
TRBJ2-3 | . | TRBV20-1 | . | TGCAGTGCTCCTCGGGGTTTAACAGATACGCAGTATTTT | CSAPRGLTDTQYF
TRBJ2-3 | few | TRBV29-1 | TRBD2 | TGCAGCGTCCCCGGAACTAGCGGGGCCCGCACAGATACGCAGTATTTT | CSVPGTSGARTDTQYF
TRBJ1-1 | few | TRBV4-2 | TRBD1 | TGTGCCAGCAGCCAAGCCGGGACAGGGAACACTGAAGCTTTCTTT | CASSQAGTGNTEAFF
TRBJ2-7 | few | TRBV12-3/TRBV12-4 | TRBD1 | TGTGCCAGCAGTCGTTTGACAGGGTCCTACGAGCAGTACTTC | CASSRLTGSYEQYF
TRBJ2-3 | . | TRBV20-1 | . | TGCAGTGCACGGAATGGGGGGACAGATACGCAGTATTTT | CSARNGGTDTQYF
TRBJ2-7 | many | TRBV4-3 | . | TGCGCCAGCAGCCAAGTTAAACAGCCCTACGAGCAGTACTTC | CASSQVKQPYEQYF
TRBJ2-3 | few | TRBV7-2 | . | TGTGCCAGCAAAAAGATTAAAGGGGCAGATACGCAGTATTTT | CASKKIKGADTQYF
TRBJ1-1 | . | TRBV29-1 | TRBD1 | TGCAGCGTTCCTCGACAGGGGGTGAACACTGAAGCTTTCTTT | CSVPRQGVNTEAFF
TRBJ2-3 | . | TRBV7-2 | TRBD2 | TGTGCCAGCAGCATCCAGACTAGCGATCTGCAGTATTTT | CASSIQTSDLQYF
TRBJ2-2 | . | TRBV5-1 | TRBD1 | TGCGCCAGCAGCTTGGGAGGGACAGGAGGCACCGGGGAGCTGTTTTTT | CASSLGGTGGTGELFF
TRBJ2-3 | . | TRBV24-1 | TRBD2 | TGTGCCACCAGTGATACCGGGACTACCACAGATACGCAGTATTTT | CATSDTGTTTDTQYF
TRBJ1-2 | many | TRBV14 | . | TGTGCCAGCACCCCGGCGGCAGGAAACTATGGCTACACCTTC | CASTPAAGNYGYTF
TRBJ2-3 | . | TRBV5-1 | TRBD1 | TGCGCCAGCAGCCCCGGGACAGATTTCAAGGGCACAGATACGCAGTATTTT | CASSPGTDFKGTDTQYF
TRBJ2-1 | . | TRBV9 | TRBD2 | TGTGCCAGCAGAGACGGCGGGGGGGAGTACAATGAGCAGTTCTTC | CASRDGGGEYNEQFF
TRBJ2-3 | . | TRBV5-1 | TRBD2 | TGCGCCAGCAGCTTGGGTCGGGGGGGCACAGATACGCAGTATTTT | CASSLGRGGTDTQYF
TRBJ2-3 | few | TRBV7-2 | . | TGTGCCAGCAGCTTGGGAGGTTGGAGTCGAGATACGCAGTATTTT | CASSLGGWSRDTQYF
TRBJ2-2 | . | TRBV5-1 | TRBD1 | TGCGCCAGCAGCCCAGGGGGCGCCCCCGGGGAGCTGTTTTTT | CASSPGGAPGELFF